This T cell receptor beta chain appears in the sequencing data of a study of control samples from healthy donors and cancer patients. V was pared by 5 bases and J by 13 bases, with 9 bases of the junction left unmatched. This CDR3 region has 12 residues. CDR1 and CDR2 from the germline V gene are SGHVS and FQNEAQ. Here immunoSEQ multiplex PCR was the method, and the copy in TCRdb shows in-frame clones only, minus some. The repertoire has about 110,000 clones, approximately 80% of them found once; the top ten carry 6% to 8%. The receptor was isolated from a man between 18 and 29 years old in good health. Input material: blood. V is TRBV7-8 and J is TRBJ1-2; 8 bases line up with TRBD1. CDR3 DNA: TGTGCCAGCAGCACAACGACAGGGGCCCCCACCTTC. Its protein is CASSTTTGAPTF.